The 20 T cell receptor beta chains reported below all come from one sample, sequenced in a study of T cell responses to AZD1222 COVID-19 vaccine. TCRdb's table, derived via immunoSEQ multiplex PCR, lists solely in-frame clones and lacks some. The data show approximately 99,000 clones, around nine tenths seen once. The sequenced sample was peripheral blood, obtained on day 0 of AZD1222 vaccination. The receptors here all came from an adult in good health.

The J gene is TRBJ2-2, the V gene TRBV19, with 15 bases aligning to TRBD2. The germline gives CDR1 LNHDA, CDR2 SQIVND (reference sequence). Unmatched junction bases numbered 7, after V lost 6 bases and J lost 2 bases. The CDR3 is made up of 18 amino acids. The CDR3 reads CASRFGLAGGSNTGELFF. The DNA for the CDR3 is TGTGCCAGTAGATTCGGACTAGCGGGGGGGTCTAACACCGGGGAGCTGTTTTTT.

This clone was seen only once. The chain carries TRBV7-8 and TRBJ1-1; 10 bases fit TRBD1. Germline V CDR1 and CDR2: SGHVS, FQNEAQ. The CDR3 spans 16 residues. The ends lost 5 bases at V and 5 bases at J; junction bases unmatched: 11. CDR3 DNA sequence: TGTGCCAGCAGCCCAACTGGACAGGGGGTCGATACTGAAGCTTTCTTT. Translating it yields CASSPTGQGVDTEAFF.

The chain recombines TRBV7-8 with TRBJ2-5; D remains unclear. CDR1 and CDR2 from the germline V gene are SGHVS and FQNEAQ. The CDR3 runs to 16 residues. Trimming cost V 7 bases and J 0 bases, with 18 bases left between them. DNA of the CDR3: TGTGCCAGCAAAATAAACGTAGGGCAGAACCAAGAGACCCAGTACTTC. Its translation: CASKINVGQNQETQYF.

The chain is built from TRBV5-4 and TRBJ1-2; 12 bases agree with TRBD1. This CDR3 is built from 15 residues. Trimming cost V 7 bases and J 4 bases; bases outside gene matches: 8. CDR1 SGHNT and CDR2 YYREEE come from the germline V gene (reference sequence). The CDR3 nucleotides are TGTGCCAGCTGGGGGACAGGGGGCGCTGGCTATGGCTACACCTTC. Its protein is CASWGTGGAGYGYTF. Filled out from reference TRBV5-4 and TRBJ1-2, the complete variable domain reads ETGVTQSPTHLIKTRGQQVTLRCSSQSGHNTVSWYQQALGQGPQFIFQYYREEENGRGNFPPRFSGLQFPNYSSELNVNALELDDSALYLCASWGTGGAGYGYTFGSGTRLTVV.

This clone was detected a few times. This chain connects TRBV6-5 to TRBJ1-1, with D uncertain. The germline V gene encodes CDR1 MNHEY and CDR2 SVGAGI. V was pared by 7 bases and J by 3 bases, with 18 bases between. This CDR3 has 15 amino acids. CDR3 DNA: TGTGCCAGCAACCTGCGGGAGGGAGGATACACTGAAGCTTTCTTT. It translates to CASNLREGGYTEAFF.

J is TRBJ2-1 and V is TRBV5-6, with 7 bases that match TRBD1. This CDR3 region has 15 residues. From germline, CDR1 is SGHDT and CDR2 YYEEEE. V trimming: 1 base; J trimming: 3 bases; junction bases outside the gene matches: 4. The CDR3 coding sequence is TGTGCCAGCAGCTTGTTCGACAGGGACTACAATGAGCAGTTCTTC. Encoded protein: CASSLFDRDYNEQFF.

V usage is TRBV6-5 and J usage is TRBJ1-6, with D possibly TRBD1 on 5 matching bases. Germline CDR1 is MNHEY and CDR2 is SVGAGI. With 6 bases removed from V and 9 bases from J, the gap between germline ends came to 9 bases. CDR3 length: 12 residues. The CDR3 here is CASRVGGSPLHF. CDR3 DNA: TGTGCCAGCAGGGTGGGGGGTTCACCCCTCCACTTT.

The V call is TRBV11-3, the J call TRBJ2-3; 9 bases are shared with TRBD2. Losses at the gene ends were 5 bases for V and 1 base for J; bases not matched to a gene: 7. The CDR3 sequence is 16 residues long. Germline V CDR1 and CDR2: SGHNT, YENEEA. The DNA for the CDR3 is TGTGCCAGCAGCCATAGAGGCGGGGGGGGCACAGATACGCAGTATTTT. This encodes CASSHRGGGGTDTQYF.

CDR3 protein: CASTLQGYEQYF. CDR3 coding DNA: TGTGCCAGCACCCTACAGGGATACGAGCAGTACTTC. This rearrangement joins TRBV6-5 to TRBJ2-7; D perhaps matches TRBD1 (6 bases). Looked up from germline, CDR1 is MNHEY and CDR2 is SVGAGI. The CDR3 covers 12 residues. With 7 bases removed from V and 4 bases from J, the gap between germline ends came to 11 bases.

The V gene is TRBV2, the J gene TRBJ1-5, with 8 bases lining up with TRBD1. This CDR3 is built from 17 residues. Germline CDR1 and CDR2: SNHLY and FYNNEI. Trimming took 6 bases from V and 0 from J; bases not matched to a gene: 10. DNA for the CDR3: TGTGCCAGCAGCCCCAGGGGGCGGGCGGATAGCAATCAGCCCCAGCATTTT. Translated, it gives CASSPRGRADSNQPQHF.

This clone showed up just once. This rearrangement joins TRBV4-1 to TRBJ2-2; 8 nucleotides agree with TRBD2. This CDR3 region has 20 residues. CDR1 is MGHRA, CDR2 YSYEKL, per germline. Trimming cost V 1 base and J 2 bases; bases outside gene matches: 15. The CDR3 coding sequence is TGCGCCAGCAGCCAAGGGCTTACTTTCTGGCGGGGGGACAACACCGGGGAGCTGTTTTTT. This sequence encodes CASSQGLTFWRGDNTGELFF.

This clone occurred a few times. The CDR3: CAISDYLTDNSPLHF. In nucleotides, the CDR3 is TGTGCCATCAGTGACTACCTGACAGATAATTCACCCCTCCACTTT. V gene TRBV10-3 combines with J gene TRBJ1-6, with a possible D match to TRBD1 (5 bases). This CDR3 has 15 residues. Per the germline V gene, CDR1 is ENHRY and CDR2 is SYGVKD. V was pared by 3 bases and J by 5 bases, with 11 bases between.

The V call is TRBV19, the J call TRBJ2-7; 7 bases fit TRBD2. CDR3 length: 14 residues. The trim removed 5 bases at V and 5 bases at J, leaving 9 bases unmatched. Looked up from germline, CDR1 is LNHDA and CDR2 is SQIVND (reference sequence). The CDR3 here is CASSPRGGLHEQYF. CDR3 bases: TGTGCCAGTAGTCCGAGGGGAGGGCTCCACGAGCAGTACTTC.

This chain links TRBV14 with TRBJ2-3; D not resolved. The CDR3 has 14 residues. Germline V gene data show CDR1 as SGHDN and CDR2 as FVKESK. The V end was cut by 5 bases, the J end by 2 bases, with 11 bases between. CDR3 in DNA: TGTGCCAGCAGCAACGTCCAGACCACAGATACGCAGTATTTT. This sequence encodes CASSNVQTTDTQYF.

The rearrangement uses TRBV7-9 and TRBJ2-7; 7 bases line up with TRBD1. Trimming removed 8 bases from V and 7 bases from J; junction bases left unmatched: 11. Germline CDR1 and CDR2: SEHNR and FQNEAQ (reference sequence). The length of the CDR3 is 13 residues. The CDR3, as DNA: TGTGCCAGCGGCCGCGGAGACAGGGCAGAGCAGTACGTC. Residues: CASGRGDRAEQYV.

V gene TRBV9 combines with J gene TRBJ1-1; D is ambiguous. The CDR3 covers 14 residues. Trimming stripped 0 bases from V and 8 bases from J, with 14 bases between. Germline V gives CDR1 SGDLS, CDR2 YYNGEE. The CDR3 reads CASSVEMDGREAFF. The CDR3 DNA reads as TGTGCCAGCAGCGTAGAAATGGACGGGCGGGAAGCTTTCTTT.

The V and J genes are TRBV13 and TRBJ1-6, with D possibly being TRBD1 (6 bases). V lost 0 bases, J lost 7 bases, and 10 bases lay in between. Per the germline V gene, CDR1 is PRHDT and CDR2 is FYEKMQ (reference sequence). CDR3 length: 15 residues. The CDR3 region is CASSLGGQLNSPLHF. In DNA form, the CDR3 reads TGTGCCAGCAGCTTAGGAGGACAGCTAAATTCACCCCTCCACTTT.

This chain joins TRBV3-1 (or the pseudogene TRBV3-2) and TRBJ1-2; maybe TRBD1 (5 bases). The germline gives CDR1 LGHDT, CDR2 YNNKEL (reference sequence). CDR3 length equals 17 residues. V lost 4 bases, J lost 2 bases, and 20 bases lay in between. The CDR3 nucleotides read TGTGCCAGCAGCCCCCCCCGGGACGGTCGGGGGAACTATGGCTACACCTTC. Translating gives CASSPPRDGRGNYGYTF.

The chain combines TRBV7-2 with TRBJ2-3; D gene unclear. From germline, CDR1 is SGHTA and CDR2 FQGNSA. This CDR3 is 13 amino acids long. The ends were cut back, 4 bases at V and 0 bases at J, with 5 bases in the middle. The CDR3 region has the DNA TGTGCCAGCAGCTCGGATAGCACAGATACGCAGTATTTT. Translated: CASSSDSTDTQYF.

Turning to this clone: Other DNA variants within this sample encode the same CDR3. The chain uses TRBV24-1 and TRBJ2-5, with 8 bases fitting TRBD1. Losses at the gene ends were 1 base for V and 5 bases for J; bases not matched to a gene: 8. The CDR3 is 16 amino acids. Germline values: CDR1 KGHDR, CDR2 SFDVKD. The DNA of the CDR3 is TGTGCCACCAGTGATTTTGGACAGGGAGAAGGTGAGACCCAGTACTTC. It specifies CATSDFGQGEGETQYF.